This T cell receptor beta chain is from a study of cytomegalovirus exposure and HLA in healthy donors. Data came from immunoSEQ multiplex PCR; TCRdb stores just in-frame clones and leaves some out. The table records 180,000 or so clones, 86% of them present only once. The CDR3 contains 16 residues. Trimming took 7 bases from V and 1 from J, leaving 19 bases between them. CDR1 SGDLS and CDR2 YYNGEE come from the germline V gene. The roughly 120-subject validation cohort, separate from the 666-subject first cohort, included the donors. The V and J genes are TRBV9 and TRBJ2-3; D possibly matches TRBD1 or TRBD2 (5 bases each). This TCR was sampled from a man aged 25-45 years in good health and CMV-seropositive. Sequenced: PBMCs. This CDR3 reads CASFPGAGHGTDTQYF. The CDR3 DNA follows: TGTGCCAGCTTTCCCGGGGCCGGGCACGGCACAGATACGCAGTATTTT.